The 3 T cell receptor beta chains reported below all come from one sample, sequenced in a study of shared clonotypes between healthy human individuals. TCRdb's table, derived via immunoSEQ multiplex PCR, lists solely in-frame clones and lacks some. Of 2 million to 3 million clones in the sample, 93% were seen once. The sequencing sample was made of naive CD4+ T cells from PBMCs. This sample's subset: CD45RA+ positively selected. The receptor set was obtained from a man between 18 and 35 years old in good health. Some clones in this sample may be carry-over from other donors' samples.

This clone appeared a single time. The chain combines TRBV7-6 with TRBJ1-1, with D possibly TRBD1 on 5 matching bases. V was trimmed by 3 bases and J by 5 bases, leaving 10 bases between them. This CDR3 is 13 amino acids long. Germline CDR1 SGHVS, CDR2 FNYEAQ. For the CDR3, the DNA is TGTGCCAGCAGCTTCACAGGCAGGACTGAAGCTTTCTTT. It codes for CASSFTGRTEAFF.

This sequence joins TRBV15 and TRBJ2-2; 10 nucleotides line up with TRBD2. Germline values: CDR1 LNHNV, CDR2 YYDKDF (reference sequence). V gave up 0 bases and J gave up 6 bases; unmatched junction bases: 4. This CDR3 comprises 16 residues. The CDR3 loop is CATSRDLAGVSGELFF. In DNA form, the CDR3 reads TGTGCCACCAGCAGAGATCTAGCGGGAGTTTCCGGGGAGCTGTTTTTT.

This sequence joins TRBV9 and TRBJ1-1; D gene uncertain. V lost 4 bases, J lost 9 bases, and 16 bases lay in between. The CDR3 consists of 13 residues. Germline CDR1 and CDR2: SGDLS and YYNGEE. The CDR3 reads CASSPLGEGKAFF. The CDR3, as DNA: TGTGCCAGCAGCCCTCTTGGTGAAGGTAAAGCTTTCTTT.